The entry that follows covers one T cell receptor beta chain sequence. This entry is derived from a study of blood T cell repertoires in COVID-19. Study context: Italy, Spain and the United States were the sources of the convalescent and acute COVID-19 samples.

This CDR3 comprises 13 residues. Germline CDR1 and CDR2: MGHRA and YSYEKL. Trimming removed 0 bases at V and 11 bases at J, with 13 bases between. Original processing methods: Estimated nucleated cell counts came from reference gene primer amplification. Here immunoSEQ multiplex PCR was the method, and the copy in TCRdb shows in-frame clones only, minus some. V and J calls and clone size follow that table, whereas D and trimming were derived from the DNA. This table has a few hundred thousand clones, under 95% appearing once. Recovery meant two consecutive negative NP/OP PCR tests, professional clearance, or resolved symptoms.

The J gene is TRBJ1-2, the V gene TRBV4-1; TRBD1 is a possible D gene (6 bases). Sequencing used PBMCs or T cells enriched from blood (not recorded which). The receptor was derived from a woman aged 25 to 45 who had recovered from COVID-19. Written as DNA, the CDR3 is TGCGCCAGCAGCCAAGATATCGGCAGGGGTTACACCTTC. Residues: CASSQDIGRGYTF.